These 7 T cell receptor beta chains came from one sample sequenced in a study of T cells after somatic rescue of genetic block. The table came from immunoSEQ multiplex PCR; TCRdb's copy has only in-frame clones and leaves some out. The sample lists 65,000 to 70,000 clones; 92% were seen once. The sample taken for sequencing was peripheral blood mononuclear cells (PBMCs). The receptors here all came from a middle-aged man.

The V call is TRBV28, the J call TRBJ2-7; D is unresolved. The germline gives CDR1 MDHEN, CDR2 SYDVKM. V lost 3 bases and J lost 4, with 16 bases in between. The length of the CDR3 is 15 residues. This CDR3 is CASSFQSVGIYEQYF. CDR3 bases: TGTGCCAGCAGTTTCCAATCCGTAGGGATATACGAGCAGTACTTC.

The rearrangement links TRBV2 to TRBJ1-4; tentative D call: TRBD1 (5 bases). Trimming shortened V by 3 bases and J by 8 bases, and 13 bases separated the two germline ends. Germline assignment: CDR1 SNHLY and CDR2 FYNNEI. This CDR3 comprises 14 residues. The DNA of the CDR3 is TGTGCCAGCAGTGAGGGCAGGGAGGTGGAAAAACTGTTTTTT. It encodes CASSEGREVEKLFF.

The rearrangement joins TRBV5-4 to TRBJ2-6; D is ambiguous. V shed 6 bases and J shed 3 bases, with 13 bases lying between them. Germline V gene data show CDR1 as SGHNT and CDR2 as YYREEE (reference sequence). This CDR3 has 15 residues. The CDR3 sequence: CASITSSDGANVLTF. In DNA, the CDR3 is TGTGCCAGCATAACCAGCTCTGATGGGGCCAACGTCCTGACTTTC.

V and J are TRBV19 and TRBJ2-1; 11 nucleotides line up with TRBD2. Germline CDR1 LNHDA, CDR2 SQIVND (reference sequence). The length of the CDR3 is 17 residues. V trimming: 3 bases; J trimming: 7 bases; junction bases outside the gene matches: 11. CDR3 amino acids: CASSMGPSGGYGNEQFF. The CDR3 nucleotides read TGTGCCAGTAGTATGGGCCCTAGCGGGGGGTATGGGAATGAGCAGTTCTTC.

V usage is TRBV29-1 and J usage is TRBJ1-1, with D perhaps TRBD1 (6 bases). This CDR3 spans 12 amino acids. Trimming cost V 6 bases and J 5 bases, with 13 bases left between them. Germline assignment: CDR1 SQVTM and CDR2 ANQGSEA. This chain's CDR3 is CSVTRGRTEAFF. The CDR3 DNA sequence: TGCAGCGTGACCAGGGGAAGGACTGAAGCTTTCTTT. The full variable domain, rest sourced from reference TRBV29-1 and TRBJ1-1, is SAVISQKPSRDICQRGTSLTIQCQVDSQVTMMFWYRQQPGQSLTLIATANQGSEATYESGFVIDKFPISRPNLTFSTLTVSNMSPEDSSIYLCSVTRGRTEAFFGQGTRLTVV.

The chain recombines TRBV28 with TRBJ2-3, with TRBD2 matching 7 bases. V lost 1 base and J lost 2; bases outside the gene matches: 3. The germline gives CDR1 MDHEN, CDR2 SYDVKM. This CDR3 spans 15 amino acids. The CDR3, as DNA: TGTGCCAGCAGTTTATTGGCGGGAGTCACAGATACGCAGTATTTT. Amino acid sequence: CASSLLAGVTDTQYF.

The rearrangement joins TRBV18 to TRBJ1-2; possibly TRBD1 for D (6 bases). Germline lookup yields CDR1 KGHSH and CDR2 LQKENI. The CDR3 runs 14 residues. Trimming removed 2 bases from V and 6 bases from J, with 13 bases in between. CDR3 nucleotides: TGTGCCAGCTCACCAGGGAGAACAGGGAATGGCTACACCTTC. Protein: CASSPGRTGNGYTF.